A single sample gave rise to the 19 T cell receptor beta chains below, sequenced in a study of shared clonotypes between healthy human individuals. TCRdb keeps only in-frame clones here, not all; method: immunoSEQ multiplex PCR. The sample has approximately 940,000 clones, over 75% seen once. Input material: memory CD4+ T cells sorted from blood. Specified subset: CD45RA-negative fraction. Source of these receptors: a man aged 18 to 29 in good health.

This clone was found once. This chain uses TRBV4-1 with TRBJ1-5; no firm D call. This CDR3 contains 15 residues. Germline CDR1 and CDR2: MGHRA and YSYEKL. V was trimmed by 0 bases and J by 9 bases, leaving 15 bases between them. The CDR3 nucleotides read TGCGCCAGCAGCCAAGATGGAACGGGCCTAAGGCCCCAGCATTTT. This encodes CASSQDGTGLRPQHF.

This clone was observed a single time. J is TRBJ2-2 and V is TRBV7-2; TRBD2 agrees at 10 bases. With V trimmed by 1 base and J by 0 bases, 5 bases remained unmatched. Germline CDR1 SGHTA, CDR2 FQGNSA. CDR3 length: 18 residues. CDR3 bases: TGTGCCAGCAGCTTAGTGGGAGCGGGAGGGTCGAACACCGGGGAGCTGTTTTTT. Encoded protein: CASSLVGAGGSNTGELFF.

This clone was picked up one time. Other DNA sequences in the same sample also yield this CDR3. V usage is TRBV5-1 and J usage is TRBJ2-7, with 10 bases fitting TRBD1. The V gene's germline CDR1 is SGHRS and CDR2 YFSETQ. The J segment lost 4 bases and the V segment lost 0 bases, leaving 4 bases of the junction unmatched. The CDR3 spans 15 residues. CDR3 in DNA: TGCGCCAGCAGCTTGGACGGGACAGGGGTGTACGAGCAGTACTTC. This sequence encodes CASSLDGTGVYEQYF.

The gene calls are TRBV5-1 and TRBJ2-1; a weak D match, TRBD2 (5 bases). This CDR3 has 16 amino acids. CDR1 SGHRS and CDR2 YFSETQ come from the germline V gene. Trimming stripped 5 bases from V and 0 bases from J, with 15 bases between. In DNA form, the CDR3 reads TGCGCCAGCAGTATGGGAGAACACAGCTCCTACAATGAGCAGTTCTTC. Translated: CASSMGEHSSYNEQFF. Full variable domain (rest looked up from reference TRBV5-1 and TRBJ2-1): KAGVTQTPRYLIKTRGQQVTLSCSPISGHRSVSWYQQTPGQGLQFLFEYFSETQRNKGNFPGRFSGRQFSNSRSEMNVSTLELGDSALYLCASSMGEHSSYNEQFFGPGTRLTVL.

This clone has only one observation. The J gene is TRBJ2-7, the V gene TRBV14; 7 nucleotides line up with TRBD2. Germline trimming cut 2 bases from V and 2 bases from J; bases unmatched to any gene: 6. Germline V gene data show CDR1 as SGHDN and CDR2 as FVKESK. This CDR3 region has 15 residues. CDR3 protein: CASSQSPGLPYEQYF. The CDR3 region has the DNA TGTGCCAGCAGCCAATCGCCGGGACTACCCTACGAGCAGTACTTC.

The CDR3 DNA is TGCAGCGTTGACGTTGGCGGGGGGTCCGTAGATGAGCAGTTCTTC. Its protein product is CSVDVGGGSVDEQFF. The chain is built from TRBV29-1 and TRBJ2-1; TRBD2 agrees at 8 bases. CDR1 and CDR2 (germline): SQVTM, ANQGSEA. The CDR3 length is 15 residues. V shed 3 bases, J shed 8 bases, and the junction held 12 bases outside the gene matches.

The chain employs TRBV5-8 and TRBJ1-5; D ambiguous. Germline lookup yields CDR1 SGHTS and CDR2 YDEGEE. V shed 6 bases and J shed 8 bases, with 12 bases lying between them. CDR3 length equals 12 residues. The CDR3 reads CASTPDREPQHF. The CDR3 DNA sequence: TGTGCCAGCACCCCCGATAGGGAGCCCCAGCATTTT.

CDR3 residues: CASSYRQGSQPQHF. The CDR3 nucleotides read TGTGCCAGCAGTTATCGACAGGGTAGTCAGCCCCAGCATTTT. The genes are TRBV27 and TRBJ1-5, with 7 bases identical to TRBD1. The length of the CDR3 is 14 residues. The ends lost 4 bases at V and 6 bases at J; junction bases unmatched: 6. In germline, CDR1 is MNHEY, CDR2 SMNVEV (reference sequence).

The chain links TRBV5-1 to TRBJ2-2; D is undetermined. Trimming took off 0 bases at V and 4 bases at J, with 10 bases between the two ends. The CDR3 extends over 15 amino acids. The V gene's germline CDR1 is SGHRS and CDR2 YFSETQ. This CDR3 reads CASSLGGIVTGELFF. The DNA for the CDR3 is TGCGCCAGCAGCTTGGGGGGAATAGTCACCGGGGAGCTGTTTTTT.

This rearrangement joins TRBV10-3 to TRBJ1-6; TRBD1 might be the D (6 bases). From germline, CDR1 is ENHRY and CDR2 SYGVKD. Between the trimmed V and J ends, which lost 1 base and 10 bases, there was a span of 11 bases. CDR3 length: 14 residues. The CDR3 sequence is CAISELGAGSPLHF. For the CDR3, the DNA is TGTGCCATCAGTGAGTTGGGGGCTGGCTCACCCCTCCACTTT.

V gene TRBV30 combines with J gene TRBJ2-4; D unresolved. Trimming took off 2 bases at V and 0 bases at J, with 11 bases between the two ends. CDR1 GTSNPN and CDR2 SVGIG come from the germline V gene (reference sequence). This CDR3 has 15 residues. CDR3 DNA: TGTGCCTGGAGTTTGGGTCAGCTAGCCAAAAACATTCAGTACTTC. Its protein is CAWSLGQLAKNIQYF.

About this clone itself: Within the sample, other DNA sequences also encode this same CDR3. V and J are TRBV6-5 and TRBJ1-1; D remains unclear. The CDR3 loop spans 13 amino acids. V lost 2 bases and J 1 base, leaving 5 bases between the germline ends. The germline V gene has CDR1 MNHEY and CDR2 SVGAGI. The CDR3 region has the DNA TGTGCCAGCAGTTACCTCCGGAACACTGAAGCTTTCTTT. Translated: CASSYLRNTEAFF.

In DNA, the CDR3 is TGTGCCAGCAGTTTGGCAGGGTTTAACATTCAGTACTTC. Amino acids: CASSLAGFNIQYF. The chain recombines TRBV28 with TRBJ2-4, with D perhaps matching TRBD1 (5 bases). V lost 3 bases and J 7 bases, leaving 10 bases between the germline ends. The CDR3 loop spans 13 amino acids. CDR1 is MDHEN, CDR2 SYDVKM, per germline.

This clone has only a few counts. The CDR3: CASSPLQGLAKNIQYF. CDR3 in DNA: TGTGCCAGCTCACCACTGCAGGGGCTAGCCAAAAACATTCAGTACTTC. This chain uses TRBV18 with TRBJ2-4, with D possibly being TRBD1 (6 bases). CDR1 is KGHSH and CDR2 is LQKENI in the germline V gene. Trimming took off 1 base at V and 0 bases at J, with 10 bases between the two ends. The CDR3 is 16 residues long.

The chain recombines TRBV9 with TRBJ2-3; D remains unclear. From germline, CDR1 is SGDLS and CDR2 YYNGEE. The CDR3 is 14 residues long. V lost 2 bases and J 2 bases, leaving 9 bases between the germline ends. CDR3 region: CASSVNLATDTQYF. CDR3 bases: TGTGCCAGCAGCGTTAACTTGGCCACAGATACGCAGTATTTT.

The chain employs TRBV11-2 and TRBJ1-1; D uncertain. The CDR3 is 16 residues long. CDR1 and CDR2 from the germline V gene are SGHAT and FQNNGV. V was shortened by 1 base and J by 2 bases, with 14 bases between the two germline ends. CDR3 region: CASSLGRAWSNTEAFF. The CDR3, as DNA: TGTGCCAGCAGCTTAGGCCGGGCGTGGTCAAACACTGAAGCTTTCTTT.

The chain carries TRBV5-8 and TRBJ1-1; D call uncertain. The V gene lost 1 base and the J gene lost 1 base, with 14 bases spanning the gap. The CDR3 totals 16 residues. CDR1 and CDR2 (germline): SGHTS, YDEGEE. The CDR3 is CASSLILFGRNTEAFF. The CDR3 DNA reads as TGTGCCAGCAGCTTGATCCTCTTCGGACGGAACACTGAAGCTTTCTTT.

On this clone itself: The sample contains more than one DNA sequence encoding this CDR3. The chain recombines TRBV5-1 with TRBJ2-3; no clear D. The germline V and J ends were trimmed by 2 bases and 2 bases, with 12 bases remaining between them. The CDR3 extends over 15 amino acids. Germline CDR1 is SGHRS and CDR2 is YFSETQ. The CDR3 sequence is CASSLGGPSTDTQYF. The CDR3 nucleotides read TGCGCCAGCAGCTTAGGCGGCCCCTCCACAGATACGCAGTATTTT.

The chain couples TRBV28 to TRBJ1-5, with 10 positions matching TRBD1. Germline CDR1 and CDR2: MDHEN and SYDVKM. Trimming took 8 bases from V and 4 from J; bases not matched to a gene: 2. There are 13 residues in the CDR3. The CDR3 DNA is TGTGCCAGCCAGGGACAGGGGAATCAGCCCCAGCATTTT. It encodes CASQGQGNQPQHF.